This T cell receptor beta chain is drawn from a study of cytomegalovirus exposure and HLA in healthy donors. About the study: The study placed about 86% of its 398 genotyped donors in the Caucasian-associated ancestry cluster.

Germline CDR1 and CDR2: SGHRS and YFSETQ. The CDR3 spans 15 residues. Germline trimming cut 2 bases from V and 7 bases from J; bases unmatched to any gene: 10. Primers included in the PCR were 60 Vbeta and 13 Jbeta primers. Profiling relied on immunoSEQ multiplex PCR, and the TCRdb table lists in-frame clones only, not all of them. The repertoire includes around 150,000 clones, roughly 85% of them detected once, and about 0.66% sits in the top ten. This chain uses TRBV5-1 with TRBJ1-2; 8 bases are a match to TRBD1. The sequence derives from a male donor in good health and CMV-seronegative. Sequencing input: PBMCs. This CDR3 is CASSLSPGQGTGYTF. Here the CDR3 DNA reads TGCGCCAGCAGCTTATCTCCAGGACAGGGAACTGGCTACACCTTC.